Here is one T cell receptor (beta chain) with its context. The target antigen is unknown. These data come from a study of cytomegalovirus exposure and HLA in healthy donors. Findings and caveats of the study: Common viral pathogens seemed to be connected with several of the most significant clusters, according to a later analysis. Among donors in an Asian-associated ancestry cluster, a later analysis reportedly found fewer N-insertions than the roughly 610-donor mean. The HLA-A and HLA-B alleles of most subjects were reportedly predicted accurately from TCR beta sequences. In all likelihood, a cluster of highly shared sequence variants was a sequencing artifact.

PCR amplification relied on 60 Vbeta primers (plus 13 Jbeta primers). Profiled with immunoSEQ multiplex PCR; TCRdb holds only in-frame clones, not every one. Of about 93,000 clones detected, about 78% appear once; the ten largest clones hold 3.3%. The CDR3 has 16 amino acids. Looked up from germline, CDR1 is SGHRS and CDR2 is YFSETQ. The germline V and J ends were trimmed by 0 bases and 2 bases, with 13 bases remaining between them. This chain joins TRBV5-1 and TRBJ2-3, with D possibly being TRBD2 (5 bases). The sequenced sample consisted of PBMCs. The receptor's source is a woman aged 40 to 50 in good health and CMV-seronegative. The CDR3 DNA follows: TGCGCCAGCAGCTTGGTTGGCGGGCGGGCCACAGATACGCAGTATTTT. Translation gives CASSLVGGRATDTQYF.